This TCR beta chain comes out of a study of neurological immune-mediated disorders. Each TCR transcript was tagged with a 10-nucleotide random UMI during 5'RACE. Whenever a sequencing run was performed, it yielded over 160 million TCR-beta sequences from 15-18 subjects. Using its own MiXCR run on the 5' RACE reads, TCRdb lists one record per CDR3 protein. The sample holds some 100,000 distinct CDR3 sequences, 13% seen once. Ten or more counts support this clonotype. What it binds is not known. The sample's time point: longitudinal time-point 2. The study built unsorted libraries from 2 million PBMCs kept at -80 C. Study-wide results and caveats: HTLV-1-associated myelopathy ranked highest for TCR clonal expansion and multiple sclerosis lowest, beneath healthy controls.

CDR1 SGHRS and CDR2 YFSETQ come from the germline V gene. V dropped 0 bases and J dropped 1 base, with 8 bases sitting between them. This CDR3 is 14 amino acids long. The sequenced sample consisted of PBMCs. The TCR sequence derives from a female donor with HTLV-1-associated myelopathy (HAM/TSP). The chain carries TRBV5-1 and TRBJ2-7; D is uncertain. DNA for the CDR3: TGCGCCAGCAGCTTGGTAGCCCAATCCTACGAGCAGTACTTC. Its translation is CASSLVAQSYEQYF.